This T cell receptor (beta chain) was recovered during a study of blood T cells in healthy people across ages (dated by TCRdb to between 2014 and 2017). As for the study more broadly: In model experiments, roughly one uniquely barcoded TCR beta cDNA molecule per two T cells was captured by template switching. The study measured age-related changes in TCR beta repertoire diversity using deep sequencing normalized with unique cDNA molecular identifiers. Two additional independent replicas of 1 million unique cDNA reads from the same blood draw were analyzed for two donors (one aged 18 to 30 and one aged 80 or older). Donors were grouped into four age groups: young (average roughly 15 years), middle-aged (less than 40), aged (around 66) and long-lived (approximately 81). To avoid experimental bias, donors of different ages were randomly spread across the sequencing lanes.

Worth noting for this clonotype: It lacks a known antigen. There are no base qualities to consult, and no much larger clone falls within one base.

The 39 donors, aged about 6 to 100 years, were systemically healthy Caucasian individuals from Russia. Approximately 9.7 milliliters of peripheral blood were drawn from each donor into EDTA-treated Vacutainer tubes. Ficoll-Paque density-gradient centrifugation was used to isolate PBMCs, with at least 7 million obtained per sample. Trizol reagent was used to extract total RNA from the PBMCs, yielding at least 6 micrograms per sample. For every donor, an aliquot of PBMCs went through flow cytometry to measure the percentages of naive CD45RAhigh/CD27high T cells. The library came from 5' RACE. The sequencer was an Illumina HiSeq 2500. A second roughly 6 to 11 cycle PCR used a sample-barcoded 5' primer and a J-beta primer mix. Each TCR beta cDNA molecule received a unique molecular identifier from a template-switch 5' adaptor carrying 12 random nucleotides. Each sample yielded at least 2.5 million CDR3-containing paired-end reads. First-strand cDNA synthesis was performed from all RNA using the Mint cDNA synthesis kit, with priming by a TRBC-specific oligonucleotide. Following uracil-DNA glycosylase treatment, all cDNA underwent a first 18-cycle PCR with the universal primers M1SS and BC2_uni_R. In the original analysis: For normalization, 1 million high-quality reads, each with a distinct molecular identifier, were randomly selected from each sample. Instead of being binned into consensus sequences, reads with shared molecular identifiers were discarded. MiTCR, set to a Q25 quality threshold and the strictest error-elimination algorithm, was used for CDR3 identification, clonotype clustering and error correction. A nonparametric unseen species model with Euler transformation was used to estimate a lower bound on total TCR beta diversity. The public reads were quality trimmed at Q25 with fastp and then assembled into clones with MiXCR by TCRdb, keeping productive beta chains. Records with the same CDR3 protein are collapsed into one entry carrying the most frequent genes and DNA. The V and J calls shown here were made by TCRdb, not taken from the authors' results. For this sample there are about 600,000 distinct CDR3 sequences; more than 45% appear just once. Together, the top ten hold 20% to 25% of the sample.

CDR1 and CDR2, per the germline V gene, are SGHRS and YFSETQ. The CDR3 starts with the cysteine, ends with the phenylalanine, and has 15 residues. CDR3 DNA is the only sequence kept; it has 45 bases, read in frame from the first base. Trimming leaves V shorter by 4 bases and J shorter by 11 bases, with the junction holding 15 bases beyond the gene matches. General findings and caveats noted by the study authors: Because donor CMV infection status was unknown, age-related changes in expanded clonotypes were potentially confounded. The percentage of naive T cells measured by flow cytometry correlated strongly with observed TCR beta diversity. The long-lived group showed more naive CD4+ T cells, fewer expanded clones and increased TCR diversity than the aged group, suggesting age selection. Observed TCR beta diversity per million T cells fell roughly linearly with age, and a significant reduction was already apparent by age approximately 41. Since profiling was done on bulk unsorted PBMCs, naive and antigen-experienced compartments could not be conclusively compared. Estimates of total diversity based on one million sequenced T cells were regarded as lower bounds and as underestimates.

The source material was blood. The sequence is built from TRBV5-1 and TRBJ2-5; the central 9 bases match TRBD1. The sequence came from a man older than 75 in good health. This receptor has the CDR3 CASSLEGQGSREQYF. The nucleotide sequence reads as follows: TGCGCCAGCAGCCTGGAGGGACAGGGATCGCGAGAGCAGTACTTC.